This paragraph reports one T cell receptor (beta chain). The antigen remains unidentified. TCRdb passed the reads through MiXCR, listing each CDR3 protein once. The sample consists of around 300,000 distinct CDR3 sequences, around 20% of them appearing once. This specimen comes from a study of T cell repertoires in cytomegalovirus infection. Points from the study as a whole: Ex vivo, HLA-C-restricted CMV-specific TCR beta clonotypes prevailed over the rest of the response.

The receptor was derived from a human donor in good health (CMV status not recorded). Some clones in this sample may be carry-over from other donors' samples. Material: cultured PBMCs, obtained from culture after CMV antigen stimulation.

The CDR3 protein is CAISVGQASTDTQYF. Here the CDR3 DNA reads TGTGCCATCAGTGTGGGACAGGCTAGCACAGATACGCAGTATTTT. The chain joins TRBV10-3 to TRBJ2-3, with 8 bases identical to TRBD1. The CDR3 runs 15 residues. Germline loops: CDR1 ENHRY, CDR2 SYGVKD. Germline trimming cut 4 bases from V and 0 bases from J; bases unmatched to any gene: 3.